The 19 T cell receptor beta chains given below trace back to one sample, sequenced in a study of blood T cells in healthy people across ages. A second PCR, run for roughly 7 to 11 cycles, used a sample-barcoded 5' primer plus a J-beta primer mix. TCRdb reprocessed the 5' RACE reads via MiXCR and lists one record per CDR3 protein. This table holds 800,000 or so distinct CDR3 sequences, around 25% found once. This sample also appeared in a second study, on T cells of mothers and their children.

The material sequenced was blood. The receptors originated from a boy aged 5-17 years in good health.

This clonotype occurred many times. The J gene is TRBJ2-1, the V gene TRBV7-2, with 12 bases identical to TRBD2. Germline lookup yields CDR1 SGHTA and CDR2 FQGNSA. This CDR3 is built from 16 residues. V dropped 5 bases and J dropped 4; count of bases not matched to a gene: 6. CDR3 nucleotide sequence: TGTGCCAGCAGCATATCTAGCGGGGGGGCTTACAATGAGCAGTTCTTC. Its translation: CASSISSGGAYNEQFF. Using reference TRBV7-2 and TRBJ2-1 for the parts outside the CDR3, the full variable domain is GAGVSQSPSNKVTEKGKDVELRCDPISGHTALYWYRQSLGQGLEFLIYFQGNSAPDKSGLPSDRFSAERTGGSVSTLTIQRTQQEDSAVYLCASSISSGGAYNEQFFGPGTRLTVL.

This clonotype was picked up a small number of times. The rearrangement joins TRBV20-1 to TRBJ1-4, with TRBD1 as a possible D gene (6 bases). CDR3 length equals 14 residues. Germline CDR1 is DFQATT and CDR2 is SNEGSKA (reference sequence). Trimming took 6 bases from V and 5 from J, leaving 16 bases between them. DNA for the CDR3: TGCAGTGCCCCCGTGACAGGAGTCAATGAAAAACTGTTTTTT. Amino acid sequence: CSAPVTGVNEKLFF.

J is TRBJ2-7 and V is TRBV9, with TRBD2 matching 11 bases. In germline, CDR1 is SGDLS, CDR2 YYNGEE. V lost 0 bases, J lost 0 bases, and 8 bases stayed unmatched. The length of the CDR3 is 18 residues. DNA of the CDR3: TGTGCCAGCAGCGTAGAGGTAGCGGGAGGGGCCAGCTCCTACGAGCAGTACTTC. Amino acids: CASSVEVAGGASSYEQYF.

The chain uses TRBV28 and TRBJ2-7; 7 bases are a match to TRBD1. This CDR3 contains 17 residues. Trimming removed 2 bases from V and 2 bases from J; junction bases left unmatched: 12. Germline assignment: CDR1 MDHEN and CDR2 SYDVKM. The CDR3 spells CASSLLLFGDRAYEQYF. CDR3 bases: TGTGCCAGCAGTTTACTTCTATTTGGTGACAGGGCCTACGAGCAGTACTTC. Based on the CDR3 plus reference TRBV28 and TRBJ2-7, the full variable domain is DVKVTQSSRYLVKRTGEKVFLECVQDMDHENMFWYRQDPGLGLRLIYFSYDVKMKEKGDIPEGYSVSREKKERFSLILESASTNQTSMYLCASSLLLFGDRAYEQYFGPGTRLTVT.

The gene calls are TRBV11-2 and TRBJ2-3, with 7 bases aligning to TRBD2. The trim removed 3 bases at V and 9 bases at J, leaving 15 bases unmatched. The CDR3 has 16 residues. Germline CDR1 reads SGHAT; CDR2 reads FQNNGV. CDR3 in DNA: TGTGCCAGCAGCTTTGTGAAGGCGGGAGTGCACATCACGCAGTATTTT. Amino acid sequence: CASSFVKAGVHITQYF. Supplemented by reference TRBV11-2 and TRBJ2-3, the full variable domain reads EAGVAQSPRYKIIEKRQSVAFWCNPISGHATLYWYQQILGQGPKLLIQFQNNGVVDDSQLPKDRFSAERLKGVDSTLKIQPAKLEDSAVYLCASSFVKAGVHITQYFGPGTRLTVL.

This clonotype was detected a few times. The rearrangement links TRBV12-3 or TRBV12-4 to TRBJ2-3; D not certain. The V and J ends lost 4 bases and 11 bases respectively, with 10 bases between them. This CDR3 contains 11 residues. The CDR3 sequence: CASSSGWQQYF. In DNA, the CDR3 is TGTGCCAGCAGTTCAGGCTGGCAGCAGTATTTT.

The table lists this clonotype with a few counts. The V call is TRBV7-2, the J call TRBJ2-5; 7 bases are a match to TRBD2. Germline CDR1 reads SGHTA; CDR2 reads FQGNSA. J was trimmed by 3 bases and V by 1 base; bases with no gene match: 5. The CDR3 has 15 amino acids. The chain's CDR3 is CASSLVVGLEETQYF. CDR3 sequence (DNA): TGTGCCAGCAGCTTAGTGGTCGGACTAGAAGAGACCCAGTACTTC.

This sequence joins TRBV25-1 and TRBJ2-5; TRBD2 matches 9 bases. With the DNA end fitting TRBJ2-7 better, the J assignment may be wrong. Per the germline V gene, CDR1 is MGHDK and CDR2 is SYGVNS. The CDR3 consists of 15 residues. This CDR3 reads CASSPSLSGSYEQYF. The CDR3, as DNA: TGTGCCAGCAGCCCAAGCCTTAGCGGGAGTTACGAGCAGTACTTC.

The V and J genes are TRBV20-1 and TRBJ2-5; a possible D gene is TRBD2 (5 bases). Trimming pared 1 base from V and 1 base from J, leaving 7 bases between. The CDR3 runs to 13 residues. Per the germline V gene, CDR1 is DFQATT and CDR2 is SNEGSKA (reference sequence). The DNA of the CDR3 is TGCAGTGCTAGAGGCGGGTCCCAAGAGACCCAGTACTTC. This encodes CSARGGSQETQYF.

This clonotype was seen a few times. The chain's CDR3 is CSASGTSGRLLAEQYF. In DNA form, the CDR3 reads TGCAGTGCTTCCGGGACTAGCGGGAGACTTCTCGCGGAGCAGTACTTC. The J gene is TRBJ2-5, the V gene TRBV20-1; 14 nucleotides line up with TRBD2. Germline lookup yields CDR1 DFQATT and CDR2 SNEGSKA (reference sequence). The CDR3 is made up of 16 amino acids. The V segment lost 5 bases and the J segment 11 bases; nucleotides outside the gene matches: 16.

V is TRBV6-5 and J is TRBJ2-3, with TRBD2 matching over 7 bases. Trimming removed 0 bases from V and 2 bases from J; junction bases left unmatched: 8. The CDR3 is 17 amino acids. CDR1 and CDR2 from the germline V gene are MNHEY and SVGAGI. The CDR3 protein is CASSYSFWGTTTDTQYF. CDR3 nucleotide sequence: TGTGCCAGCAGTTACTCGTTTTGGGGGACTACCACAGATACGCAGTATTTT.

This chain joins TRBV7-2 and TRBJ2-2; TRBD2 aligns across 10 bases. Per germline, CDR1 SGHTA and CDR2 FQGNSA. The CDR3 is 16 amino acids. J was trimmed by 6 bases and V by 2 bases; bases with no gene match: 6. The CDR3 reads CTSSLIPLAGAGELFF. The CDR3 DNA follows: TGTACCAGCAGCTTAATACCTCTAGCGGGGGCCGGGGAGCTGTTTTTT.

This clonotype has just a few counts. The chain joins TRBV11-2 to TRBJ2-5; D is unresolved. The end of the DNA fits TRBJ2-1 better, so the J call may be wrong. This CDR3 contains 16 residues. In germline, CDR1 is SGHAT, CDR2 FQNNGV. CDR3: CASSLVLPVGWNEQFF. The CDR3 bases are TGTGCCAGCAGCTTAGTCCTCCCCGTGGGGTGGAATGAGCAGTTCTTC.

The V gene is TRBV10-3, the J gene TRBJ2-5; 12 bases are shared with TRBD2. TRBJ2-7 explains the end of the DNA better; the J call may be wrong. The CDR3 spans 17 residues. Germline V gene sequence: CDR1 ENHRY, CDR2 SYGVKD. CDR3 in DNA: TGTGCCATCAGTGACCCCGGACTAGCGGGAAGTTCCTACGAGCAGTACTTC. It is translated as CAISDPGLAGSSYEQYF.

This clonotype was counted between two and nine times. The CDR3 is CASSSRLAGGKNIQYF. The DNA of the CDR3 is TGTGCCAGCAGTTCGCGACTAGCGGGGGGAAAAAACATTCAGTACTTC. The chain employs TRBV6-6 and TRBJ2-4, with TRBD2 identical over 13 bases. The J segment lost 4 bases and the V segment lost 4 bases, leaving 4 bases of the junction unmatched. Germline V gives CDR1 MNHNY, CDR2 SVGAGI (reference sequence). This CDR3 is 16 amino acids long.

This clonotype has only one observation. The chain carries TRBV4-3 and TRBJ2-1; perhaps D is TRBD1 or TRBD2 (5 bases each). Per germline, CDR1 LGHNA and CDR2 YSLEER. The CDR3 sequence is 16 residues long. Deletions cut 0 bases from V and 2 bases from J, with 11 bases between. This CDR3 reads CASSQDWGNPYNEQFF. CDR3 nucleotides: TGCGCCAGCAGCCAAGATTGGGGGAACCCCTACAATGAGCAGTTCTTC.

V and J are TRBV2 and TRBJ2-5; D is perhaps TRBD2 (7 bases). The CDR3 totals 15 residues. Trimming took off 7 bases at V and 2 bases at J, with 17 bases between the two ends. In germline, CDR1 is SNHLY, CDR2 FYNNEI. As DNA, the CDR3 is TGTGCCAGCACAGGGGTTAGCGGGTCACAAGAGACCCAGTACTTC. The encoded protein is CASTGVSGSQETQYF.

The J gene is TRBJ2-5, the V gene TRBV20-1; a weak D match, TRBD2 (5 bases). The CDR3 extends over 13 amino acids. Trimming cost V 4 bases and J 0 bases, with 9 bases left between them. CDR1 is DFQATT and CDR2 is SNEGSKA in the germline V gene (reference sequence). DNA for the CDR3: TGCAGTGCTATTACGGGGAACCAAGAGACCCAGTACTTC. Translated, it gives CSAITGNQETQYF.

This clonotype was recorded a few times. This rearrangement joins TRBV25-1 to TRBJ2-1; possible D gene TRBD2, 7 bases. Germline CDR1 is MGHDK and CDR2 is SYGVNS. This CDR3 spans 15 amino acids. V shed 7 bases and J shed 7 bases, with 20 bases lying between them. This CDR3 reads CASKKPGGGLNEQFF. The CDR3 DNA reads TGTGCCAGCAAAAAACCGGGGGGCGGTTTAAATGAGCAGTTCTTC.